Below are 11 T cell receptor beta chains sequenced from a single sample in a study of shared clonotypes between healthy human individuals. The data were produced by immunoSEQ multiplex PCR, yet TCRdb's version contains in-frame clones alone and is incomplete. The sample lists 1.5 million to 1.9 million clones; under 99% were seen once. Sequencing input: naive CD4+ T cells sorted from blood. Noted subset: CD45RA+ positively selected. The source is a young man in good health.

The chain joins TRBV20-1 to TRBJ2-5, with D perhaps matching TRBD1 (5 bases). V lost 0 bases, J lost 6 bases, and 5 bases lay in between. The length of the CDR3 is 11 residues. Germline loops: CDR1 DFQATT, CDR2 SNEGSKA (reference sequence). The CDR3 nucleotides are TGCAGTGCTAGAGAGGGGCAGACCCAGTACTTC. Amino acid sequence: CSAREGQTQYF.

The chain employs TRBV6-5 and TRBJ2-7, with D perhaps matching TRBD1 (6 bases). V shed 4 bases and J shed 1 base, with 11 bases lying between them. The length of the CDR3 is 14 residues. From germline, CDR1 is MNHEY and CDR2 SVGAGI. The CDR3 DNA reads TGTGCCAGCAGTTTAACAGGGCTTTCCTACGAGCAGTACTTC. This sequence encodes CASSLTGLSYEQYF.

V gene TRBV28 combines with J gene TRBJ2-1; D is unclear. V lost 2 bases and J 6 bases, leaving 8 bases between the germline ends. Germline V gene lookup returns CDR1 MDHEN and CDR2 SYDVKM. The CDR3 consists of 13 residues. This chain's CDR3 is CASSLGQFNEQFF. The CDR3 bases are TGTGCCAGCAGTTTAGGGCAGTTCAATGAGCAGTTCTTC.

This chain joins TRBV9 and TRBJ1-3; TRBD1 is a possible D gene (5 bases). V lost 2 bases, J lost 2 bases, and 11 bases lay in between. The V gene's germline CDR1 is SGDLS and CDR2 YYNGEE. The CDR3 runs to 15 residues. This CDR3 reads CASSVRGRTGNTIYF. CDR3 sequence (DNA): TGTGCCAGCAGCGTTAGGGGCAGAACTGGAAACACCATATATTTT. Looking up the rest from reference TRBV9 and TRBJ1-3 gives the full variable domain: DSGVTQTPKHLITATGQRVTLRCSPRSGDLSVYWYQQSLDQGLQFLIQYYNGEERAKGNILERFSAQQFPDLHSELNLSSLELGDSALYFCASSVRGRTGNTIYFGEGSWLTVV.

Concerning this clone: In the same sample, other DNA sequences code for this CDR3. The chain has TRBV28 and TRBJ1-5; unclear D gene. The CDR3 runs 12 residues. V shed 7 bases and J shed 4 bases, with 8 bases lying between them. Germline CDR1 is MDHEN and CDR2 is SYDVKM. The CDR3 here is CASKLANQPQHF. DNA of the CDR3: TGTGCCAGCAAGTTGGCAAATCAGCCCCAGCATTTT. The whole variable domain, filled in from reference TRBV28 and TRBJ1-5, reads DVKVTQSSRYLVKRTGEKVFLECVQDMDHENMFWYRQDPGLGLRLIYFSYDVKMKEKGDIPEGYSVSREKKERFSLILESASTNQTSMYLCASKLANQPQHFGDGTRLSIL.

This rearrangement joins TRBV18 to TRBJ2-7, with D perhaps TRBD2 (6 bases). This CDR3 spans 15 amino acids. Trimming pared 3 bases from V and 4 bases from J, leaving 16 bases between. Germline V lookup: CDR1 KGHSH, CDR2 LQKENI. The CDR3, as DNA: TGTGCCAGCTCACCTTCAGCGGGTCTACTGTACGAGCAGTACTTC. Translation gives CASSPSAGLLYEQYF.

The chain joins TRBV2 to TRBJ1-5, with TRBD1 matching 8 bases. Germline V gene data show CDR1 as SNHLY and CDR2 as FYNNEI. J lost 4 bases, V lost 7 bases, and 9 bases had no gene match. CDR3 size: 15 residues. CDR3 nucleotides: TGTGCCAGCACAGGGTTTCGACAGGGGAATCAGCCCCAGCATTTT. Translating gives CASTGFRQGNQPQHF.

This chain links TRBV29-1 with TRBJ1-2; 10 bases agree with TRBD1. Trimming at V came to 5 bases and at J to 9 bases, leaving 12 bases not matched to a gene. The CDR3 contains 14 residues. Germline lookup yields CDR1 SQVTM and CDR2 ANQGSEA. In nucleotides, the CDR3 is TGCAGCGTTCTTTCGACAGGGGGCGAAATATGCTACACCTTC. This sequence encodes CSVLSTGGEICYTF.

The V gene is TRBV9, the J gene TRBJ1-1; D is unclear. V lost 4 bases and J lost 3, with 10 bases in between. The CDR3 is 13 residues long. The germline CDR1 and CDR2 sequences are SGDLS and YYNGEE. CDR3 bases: TGTGCCAGCAGCACCCGGCCGGACACTGAAGCTTTCTTT. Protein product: CASSTRPDTEAFF.

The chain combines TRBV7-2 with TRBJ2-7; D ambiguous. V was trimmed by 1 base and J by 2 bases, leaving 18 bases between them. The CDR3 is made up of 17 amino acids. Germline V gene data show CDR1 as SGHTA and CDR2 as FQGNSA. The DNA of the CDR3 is TGTGCCAGCAGCTTAGTAGCTGAGCGTAGGGTTACCTACGAGCAGTACTTC. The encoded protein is CASSLVAERRVTYEQYF.

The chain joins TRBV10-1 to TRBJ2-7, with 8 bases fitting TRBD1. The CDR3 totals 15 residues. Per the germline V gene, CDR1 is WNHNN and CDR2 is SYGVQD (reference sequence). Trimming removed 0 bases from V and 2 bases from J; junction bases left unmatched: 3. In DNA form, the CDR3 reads TGCGCCAGCAGTGAGTCCCGGGACAGGCCCTACGAGCAGTACTTC. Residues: CASSESRDRPYEQYF.